These 17 T cell receptor beta chains were sequenced from one sample in a study of primary melanoma T cells and metastatic recurrence. Method: immunoSEQ multiplex PCR; TCRdb's copy keeps in-frame clones and lacks some. This sample has about 2,100 clones, with around 68% found just once. The sample was melanoma tumor tissue. Source of these receptors: a human donor with melanoma.

The chain couples TRBV18 to TRBJ2-7; the D call may be TRBD1 or TRBD2 (5 bases each). The CDR3 is 16 residues long. Germline lookup yields CDR1 KGHSH and CDR2 LQKENI. Trimming left V 3 bases short and J 3 bases short, with 18 bases between. The CDR3: CASSPSGLDPVYEQYF. CDR3 nucleotide sequence: TGTGCCAGCTCACCGTCGGGGCTCGATCCGGTCTACGAGCAGTACTTC.

The chain employs TRBV7-4 and TRBJ1-1, with TRBD1 identical over 8 bases. The CDR3 totals 13 residues. The trim removed 9 bases at V and 0 bases at J, leaving 3 bases unmatched. The germline CDR1 and CDR2 sequences are SGHVT and SQSDAQ. The CDR3 here is CASQGQVNTEAFF. CDR3 coding DNA: TGTGCCAGTCAGGGACAGGTGAACACTGAAGCTTTCTTT. Drawing the rest from reference TRBV7-4 and TRBJ1-1, the complete variable domain is GAGVSQSPRYKVAKRGRDVALRCDSISGHVTLYWYRQTLGQGSEVLTYSQSDAQRDKSGRPSGRFSAERPERSVSTLKIQRTEQGDSAVYLCASQGQVNTEAFFGQGTRLTVV.

This sequence joins TRBV6-8 and TRBJ1-4; TRBD1 agrees at 7 bases. Trimming cost V 5 bases and J 4 bases; bases outside gene matches: 13. The CDR3 is made up of 17 amino acids. CDR1 is MNHGY, CDR2 SAAAGT, per germline. CDR3 region: CASSRPPHRGDNEKLFF. The CDR3 DNA reads as TGTGCCAGCAGTCGCCCCCCTCACAGGGGCGATAATGAAAAACTGTTTTTT.

This rearrangement joins TRBV6-8 to TRBJ2-3, with 8 bases identical to TRBD2. With 6 bases clipped from V and 1 base from J, the junction kept 3 bases outside the gene matches. CDR1 is MNHGY and CDR2 is SAAAGT in the germline V gene. This CDR3 comprises 14 residues. The CDR3 loop reads CASRMRGGTDTQYF. CDR3 bases: TGTGCCAGCAGGATGCGGGGGGGCACAGATACGCAGTATTTT.

This sequence joins TRBV28 and TRBJ1-2, with TRBD1 identical over 11 bases. The J segment lost 8 bases and the V segment lost 7 bases, leaving 15 bases of the junction unmatched. CDR1 is MDHEN and CDR2 is SYDVKM in the germline V gene. The CDR3 is 16 residues long. As DNA, the CDR3 is TGTGCCAGCAACGAGTTTGGTAGGACAGGGGGCGACGGCTACACCTTC. Its protein is CASNEFGRTGGDGYTF.

The chain employs TRBV1 and TRBJ1-1; the D call of TRBD1 is as the table states it, not checked on the DNA. TRBV1 is a known pseudogene. CDR3 length equals 13 residues. This CDR3 reads CASSHPGQAEAFF. The CDR3 nucleotides read TGCGCCAGCAGCCACCCCGGACAGGCCGAAGCTTTCTTT.

This chain joins TRBV12-5 and TRBJ1-2; the D gene is possibly TRBD1 (5 bases). In germline, CDR1 is LGHNT, CDR2 FRNRAP. The CDR3 is made up of 14 amino acids. The CDR3: CASTRGGSDYGYTF. For the CDR3, the DNA is TGTGCCAGCACCCGGGGGGGGTCGGACTATGGCTACACCTTC.

The J gene is TRBJ2-7, the V gene TRBV18, with 8 bases that match TRBD1. V gave up 2 bases and J gave up 7 bases; unmatched junction bases: 4. Germline-derived CDR1 and CDR2 are KGHSH and LQKENI. This CDR3 region has 13 residues. The CDR3 loop is CASSPGQGGEQYF. CDR3 DNA: TGTGCCAGCTCACCAGGACAGGGTGGAGAGCAGTACTTC.

By share of the sample, this clone is large (0.1 to 1%). The germline gene is not matched at one end of the junction; a read error may be the cause. The chain recombines TRBV6-8 with TRBJ2-5, with D perhaps matching TRBD1 (5 bases). CDR3 length: 14 amino acids. Germline V gene sequence: CDR1 MNHGY, CDR2 SAAAGT. CDR3 sequence: CAISQGAIGETQYF. CDR3 DNA: TGTGCCATCAGTCAAGGGGCTATAGGGGAGACCCAGTACTTC.

The sample holds a few counts of this clone. The chain couples TRBV6-8 to TRBJ2-4; D call uncertain. The V gene's germline CDR1 is MNHGY and CDR2 SAAAGT. Deletions cut 6 bases from V and 0 bases from J, with 9 bases between. CDR3 length equals 14 residues. DNA for the CDR3: TGTGCCAGCAGCCCTAGGGAAGCCAAAAACATTCAGTACTTC. Its protein product is CASSPREAKNIQYF.

V and J are TRBV11-3 and TRBJ1-3; D is unclear. Germline-derived CDR1 and CDR2 are SGHNT and YENEEA. The CDR3 consists of 16 residues. The germline V and J ends were trimmed by 1 base and 0 bases, with 10 bases remaining between them. The CDR3 protein is CASSLVGQASGNTIYF. As DNA, the CDR3 is TGTGCCAGCAGCTTAGTCGGCCAGGCCTCTGGAAACACCATATATTTT. Filled out from reference TRBV11-3 and TRBJ1-3, the complete variable domain reads EAGVVQSPRYKIIEKKQPVAFWCNPISGHNTLYWYLQNLGQGPELLIRYENEEAVDDSQLPKDRFSAERLKGVDSTLKIQPAELGDSAVYLCASSLVGQASGNTIYFGEGSWLTVV.

The chain combines TRBV18 with TRBJ2-3, with 15 bases aligning to TRBD2. The CDR3 is 16 residues long. V lost 6 bases and J lost 5; bases outside the gene matches: 6. CDR1 is KGHSH and CDR2 is LQKENI in the germline V gene. This CDR3 is CASSPGTSGRRDTQYF. DNA of the CDR3: TGTGCCAGCTCCCCAGGGACTAGCGGGAGGAGAGATACGCAGTATTTT.

The chain uses TRBV6-8 and TRBJ2-7, with D uncertain. The V and J ends lost 0 bases and 0 bases respectively, with 15 bases between them. The CDR3 loop spans 17 amino acids. Germline V CDR1 and CDR2: MNHGY, SAAAGT. In DNA form, the CDR3 reads TGTGCCAGCAGTTACTCGGTGGCCAGGACGCCCTCCTACGAGCAGTACTTC. Translating gives CASSYSVARTPSYEQYF.

This clone was seen more than once but under ten times. V usage is TRBV18 and J usage is TRBJ1-2, with 11 nucleotides matching TRBD1. With 2 bases clipped from V and 0 bases from J, the junction kept 20 bases outside the gene matches. The CDR3 runs 22 residues. Looked up from germline, CDR1 is KGHSH and CDR2 is LQKENI. CDR3 protein: CASSPSTGQGALATPSNYGYTF. Here the CDR3 DNA reads TGTGCCAGCTCACCATCGACCGGACAGGGGGCCCTAGCCACCCCCTCTAACTATGGCTACACCTTC.

The V gene is TRBV28, the J gene TRBJ2-3, with D perhaps matching TRBD1 or TRBD2 (6 bases each). The CDR3 has 14 residues. Germline CDR1 is MDHEN and CDR2 is SYDVKM. Trimming took off 1 base at V and 4 bases at J, with 9 bases between the two ends. CDR3 protein: CASSLSGEADTQYF. The CDR3 DNA follows: TGTGCCAGCAGTTTATCAGGGGAGGCAGATACGCAGTATTTT.

This chain's CDR3 is CASSDGDADTQYF. CDR3 in DNA: TGTGCCAGCAGTGACGGTGATGCAGATACGCAGTATTTT. This sequence joins TRBV6-8 and TRBJ2-3; D not certain. The CDR3 is made up of 13 amino acids. The germline V gene has CDR1 MNHGY and CDR2 SAAAGT. V lost 5 bases to trimming and J lost 4 bases, with 10 bases between them.

The chain uses TRBV19 and TRBJ2-1, with TRBD2 matching over 9 bases. V gave up 5 bases and J gave up 4 bases; unmatched junction bases: 6. Germline V gives CDR1 LNHDA, CDR2 SQIVND (reference sequence). The CDR3 contains 15 residues. This CDR3 is CASSDGGGAYNEQFF. CDR3 nucleotides: TGTGCCAGTAGTGATGGCGGGGGGGCTTACAATGAGCAGTTCTTC.